This entry lists 26 T cell receptor beta chains sequenced from one sample in a study of radiotherapy plus CTLA-4 blockade in lung cancer. TCRdb's copy holds only in-frame clones and misses some; the assay was immunoSEQ multiplex PCR. The sample gives about 28,000 clones, approximately 80% of which show up once; about 7.3% is in the top ten. The sequencing used peripheral blood, collected from a patient treated with radiotherapy plus ipilimumab. The source of these receptors is a human donor with non-small cell lung cancer who had stable disease on radiotherapy plus ipilimumab.

The rearrangement joins TRBV19 to TRBJ1-2; TRBD1 might be the D (6 bases). This CDR3 is built from 16 residues. Between the trimmed V and J ends, which lost 5 bases and 4 bases, there was a span of 20 bases. Germline CDR1 is LNHDA and CDR2 is SQIVND (reference sequence). This CDR3 is CASSSRQGSPAYGYTF. In nucleotides, the CDR3 is TGTGCCAGTAGTTCCCGGCAGGGGTCCCCGGCCTATGGCTACACCTTC.

This clone has more than one count but fewer than ten. This chain joins TRBV19 and TRBJ1-2; D unclear. CDR3 length equals 13 residues. Germline CDR1 LNHDA, CDR2 SQIVND (reference sequence). V was shortened by 6 bases and J by 2 bases, with 10 bases between the two germline ends. The CDR3 DNA sequence: TGTGCCAGTAGACAGAGATCCAACTATGGCTACACCTTC. It translates to CASRQRSNYGYTF.

This sequence joins TRBV2 and TRBJ1-1, with TRBD1 matching 9 bases. The V and J ends lost 6 bases and 3 bases, in that order; junction bases with no gene match: 5. The CDR3 runs to 14 residues. Per germline, CDR1 SNHLY and CDR2 FYNNEI. The CDR3 here is CASSWTGDDTEAFF. CDR3 sequence (DNA): TGTGCCAGCAGCTGGACAGGGGACGACACTGAAGCTTTCTTT.

The chain recombines TRBV13 with TRBJ2-5, with D perhaps TRBD2 (5 bases). The CDR3 is 15 amino acids. V gave up 0 bases and J gave up 2 bases, with 10 bases separating them. CDR1 is PRHDT, CDR2 FYEKMQ, per germline (reference sequence). This CDR3 is CASSLGRTGQETQYF. For the CDR3, the DNA is TGTGCCAGCAGCTTAGGTCGAACGGGGCAAGAGACCCAGTACTTC.

The V and J genes are TRBV6-5 and TRBJ1-2; D is uncertain. CDR1 is MNHEY, CDR2 SVGAGI, per germline. V was cut by 6 bases and J by 6 bases, with 20 bases left in between. The CDR3 length is 15 residues. The CDR3, as DNA: TGTGCCAGCAGCCGACCTGGACTCACCGGGGATGGCTACACCTTC. Amino acids: CASSRPGLTGDGYTF.

This clone has just one count. This chain connects TRBV7-6 to TRBJ2-2, with D unresolved. The CDR3 is 13 amino acids. CDR1 and CDR2 (germline): SGHVS, FNYEAQ. The V and J ends lost 4 bases and 8 bases respectively, with 11 bases between them. CDR3: CASSSASVGELFF. DNA of the CDR3: TGTGCCAGCAGCTCCGCCTCCGTGGGGGAGCTGTTTTTT. The full variable domain, its missing parts supplied by reference TRBV7-6 and TRBJ2-2, is GAGVSQSPRYKVTKRGQDVALRCDPISGHVSLYWYRQALGQGPEFLTYFNYEAQQDKSGLPNDRFSAERPEGSISTLTIQRTEQRDSAMYRCASSSASVGELFFGEGSRLTVL.

The chain links TRBV6-6 to TRBJ1-5, with unresolved D. The germline CDR1 and CDR2 sequences are MNHNY and SVGAGI (reference sequence). The CDR3 is 16 amino acids. Deletions cut 5 bases from V and 6 bases from J, with 20 bases between. The CDR3 spells CASSPWVGQKGQPQHF. The CDR3 bases are TGTGCCAGCAGTCCCTGGGTTGGGCAGAAGGGTCAGCCCCAGCATTTT.

This sequence joins TRBV7-9 and TRBJ1-6; 7 positions agree with TRBD1. The CDR3 consists of 14 residues. The germline V gene has CDR1 SEHNR and CDR2 FQNEAQ (reference sequence). V lost 0 bases and J lost 9; bases outside the gene matches: 2. CDR3 residues: CASSLAGTASPLHF. CDR3 DNA: TGTGCCAGCAGCTTAGCGGGGACAGCTTCACCCCTCCACTTT.

This sequence joins TRBV4-1 and TRBJ1-1; no definite D call. The CDR3 has 15 residues. Trimming took 1 base from V and 7 from J, leaving 16 bases between them. CDR1 and CDR2 from the germline V gene are MGHRA and YSYEKL. This CDR3 is CASSQAPDWGGEAFF. The CDR3 nucleotides are TGCGCCAGCAGCCAAGCTCCAGACTGGGGTGGTGAAGCTTTCTTT.

This clone appeared a single time. For the CDR3, the DNA is TGTGCCAGCAGCCAAGATACCGCCAGGGGAGGGAGCCAGCCCCAGCATTTT. Encoded protein: CASSQDTARGGSQPQHF. The chain is built from TRBV4-2 and TRBJ1-5, with D perhaps matching TRBD1 (6 bases). Germline lookup yields CDR1 LGHNA and CDR2 YNFKEQ. The ends were cut back, 0 bases at V and 7 bases at J, with 19 bases in the middle. This CDR3 has 17 amino acids.

This chain joins TRBV7-3 and TRBJ2-1, with TRBD2 matching 10 bases. Losses at the gene ends were 2 bases for V and 4 bases for J; bases not matched to a gene: 2. CDR1 and CDR2 from the germline V gene are SGHTA and FQGTGA. The CDR3 spans 15 residues. This chain's CDR3 is CASSLLAGAYNEQFF. Written as DNA, the CDR3 is TGTGCCAGCAGCTTACTAGCGGGGGCTTACAATGAGCAGTTCTTC.

The chain has TRBV29-1 and TRBJ1-1; D unresolved. CDR3 length equals 12 residues. Looked up from germline, CDR1 is SQVTM and CDR2 is ANQGSEA. The ends were cut back, 7 bases at V and 7 bases at J, with 16 bases in the middle. CDR3 residues: CSGTQERIEAFF. Here the CDR3 DNA reads TGCAGCGGAACGCAGGAGAGAATTGAAGCTTTCTTT.

The chain combines TRBV28 with TRBJ1-1; unclear D gene. The CDR3 runs to 12 residues. Germline CDR1 MDHEN, CDR2 SYDVKM. Trimming stripped 6 bases from V and 1 base from J, with 6 bases between. CDR3 sequence reads: CASRSSNTEAFF. As DNA, the CDR3 is TGTGCCAGCAGATCCTCGAACACTGAAGCTTTCTTT. The full variable domain, completed using reference TRBV28 and TRBJ1-1, is DVKVTQSSRYLVKRTGEKVFLECVQDMDHENMFWYRQDPGLGLRLIYFSYDVKMKEKGDIPEGYSVSREKKERFSLILESASTNQTSMYLCASRSSNTEAFFGQGTRLTVV.

The chain carries TRBV28 and TRBJ1-1; D is undetermined. The CDR3 sequence is 12 residues long. Trimming pared 5 bases from V and 4 bases from J, leaving 8 bases between. Per germline, CDR1 MDHEN and CDR2 SYDVKM. The CDR3 region has the DNA TGTGCCAGCAGTGGAGACATCACTGAAGCTTTCTTT. Translated, it gives CASSGDITEAFF.

J is TRBJ2-5 and V is TRBV6-6, with 10 bases lining up with TRBD2. The CDR3 is 14 residues long. V lost 8 bases and J lost 5; bases outside the gene matches: 8. CDR1 and CDR2 from the germline V gene are MNHNY and SVGAGI (reference sequence). CDR3 region: CASGKRGGRETQYF. The CDR3 DNA sequence: TGTGCCAGCGGGAAGCGGGGGGGTAGGGAGACCCAGTACTTC.

V and J are TRBV7-8 and TRBJ1-2; no clear D. The length of the CDR3 is 12 residues. Between the trimmed V and J ends, which lost 2 bases and 3 bases, there was a span of 4 bases. CDR1 is SGHVS and CDR2 is FQNEAQ in the germline V gene. CDR3 DNA: TGTGCCAGCAGCTTAACGGACTATGGCTACACCTTC. Encoded protein: CASSLTDYGYTF.

The J gene is TRBJ2-1, the V gene TRBV7-9; D not resolved. Germline CDR1 reads SEHNR; CDR2 reads FQNEAQ (reference sequence). V was shortened by 3 bases and J by 8 bases, with 8 bases between the two germline ends. The CDR3 consists of 12 residues. CDR3 in amino acids: CASSFLADEQFF. In nucleotides, the CDR3 is TGTGCCAGCAGCTTCTTGGCAGATGAGCAGTTCTTC.

V gene TRBV5-1 combines with J gene TRBJ2-5; no clear D gene. CDR3 length: 16 residues. Germline CDR1 SGHRS, CDR2 YFSETQ. V was clipped by 1 base and J by 2 bases, with 15 bases between them. The CDR3 loop reads CASSLNPTQSQETQYF. The CDR3 nucleotides are TGCGCCAGCAGCTTGAATCCGACACAATCACAAGAGACCCAGTACTTC.

This sequence joins TRBV7-7 and TRBJ2-2; D is undetermined. V was cut by 5 bases and J by 4 bases, with 14 bases left in between. CDR1 is SSHAT and CDR2 is FNYEAQ in the germline V gene (reference sequence). CDR3 length equals 15 residues. The CDR3 DNA follows: TGTGCCAGCAGCCCAGATGGTCCTACCACCGGGGAGCTGTTTTTT. Encoded protein: CASSPDGPTTGELFF.

This clone has a handful of counts. This chain uses TRBV6-1 with TRBJ2-7, with D unclear. CDR3 length: 14 amino acids. CDR1 is MNHNS and CDR2 is SASEGT in the germline V gene. V was trimmed by 6 bases and J by 5 bases, leaving 17 bases between them. For the CDR3, the DNA is TGTGCCAGCAGCGTAGTAGCTGTCGCCCACGAGCAGTACTTC. This codes for CASSVVAVAHEQYF.

This sequence joins TRBV2 and TRBJ2-7; 8 nucleotides align to TRBD1. V was pared by 0 bases and J by 5 bases, with 6 bases of the junction left unmatched. Germline values: CDR1 SNHLY, CDR2 FYNNEI. The CDR3 covers 15 residues. The CDR3 DNA reads as TGTGCCAGCAGTGAAGCCCACCAGGGGGCCAACGAGCAGTACTTC. Translated, it gives CASSEAHQGANEQYF.

J is TRBJ1-5 and V is TRBV4-3; no clear D. The CDR3 runs 15 residues. V lost 1 base and J 1 base, leaving 8 bases between the germline ends. Per germline, CDR1 LGHNA and CDR2 YSLEER. CDR3 loop: CASSQAPGSNQPQHF. The CDR3 DNA sequence: TGCGCCAGCAGCCAAGCCCCCGGGAGCAATCAGCCCCAGCATTTT.

This clone turned up a few times. This chain uses TRBV5-1 with TRBJ1-5; unclear D gene. V was trimmed by 0 bases and J by 5 bases, leaving 9 bases between them. CDR1 SGHRS and CDR2 YFSETQ come from the germline V gene. CDR3 size: 14 residues. Written as DNA, the CDR3 is TGCGCCAGCAGCTTGGGTGAGAGCCATCAGCCCCAGCATTTT. This encodes CASSLGESHQPQHF.

The rearrangement links TRBV18 to TRBJ2-1; 11 nucleotides line up with TRBD2. Germline V CDR1 and CDR2: KGHSH, LQKENI. The CDR3 has 15 amino acids. Trimming at V came to 0 bases and at J to 13 bases, leaving 8 bases not matched to a gene. The CDR3 nucleotides read TGTGCCAGCTCACCACCGGGACTAGCGGCGCCGAACCAGTTCTTC. It encodes CASSPPGLAAPNQFF.

The V and J genes are TRBV4-3 and TRBJ1-1, with 7 bases aligning to TRBD1. The CDR3 totals 14 residues. V dropped 5 bases and J dropped 4; count of bases not matched to a gene: 7. Germline CDR1 reads LGHNA; CDR2 reads YSLEER. CDR3 loop: CASSLRQGFTEAFF. The CDR3 DNA follows: TGCGCCAGCAGCTTAAGACAGGGTTTCACTGAAGCTTTCTTT.

The chain has TRBV19 and TRBJ2-4, with a weak D call TRBD2 (6 bases). From germline, CDR1 is LNHDA and CDR2 SQIVND (reference sequence). The V end was cut by 6 bases, the J end by 15 bases, with 18 bases between. The CDR3 contains 12 residues. The CDR3 spells CASRDPTGGGYF. The CDR3 DNA is TGTGCCAGTAGGGACCCAACTGGGGGAGGGTACTTC.